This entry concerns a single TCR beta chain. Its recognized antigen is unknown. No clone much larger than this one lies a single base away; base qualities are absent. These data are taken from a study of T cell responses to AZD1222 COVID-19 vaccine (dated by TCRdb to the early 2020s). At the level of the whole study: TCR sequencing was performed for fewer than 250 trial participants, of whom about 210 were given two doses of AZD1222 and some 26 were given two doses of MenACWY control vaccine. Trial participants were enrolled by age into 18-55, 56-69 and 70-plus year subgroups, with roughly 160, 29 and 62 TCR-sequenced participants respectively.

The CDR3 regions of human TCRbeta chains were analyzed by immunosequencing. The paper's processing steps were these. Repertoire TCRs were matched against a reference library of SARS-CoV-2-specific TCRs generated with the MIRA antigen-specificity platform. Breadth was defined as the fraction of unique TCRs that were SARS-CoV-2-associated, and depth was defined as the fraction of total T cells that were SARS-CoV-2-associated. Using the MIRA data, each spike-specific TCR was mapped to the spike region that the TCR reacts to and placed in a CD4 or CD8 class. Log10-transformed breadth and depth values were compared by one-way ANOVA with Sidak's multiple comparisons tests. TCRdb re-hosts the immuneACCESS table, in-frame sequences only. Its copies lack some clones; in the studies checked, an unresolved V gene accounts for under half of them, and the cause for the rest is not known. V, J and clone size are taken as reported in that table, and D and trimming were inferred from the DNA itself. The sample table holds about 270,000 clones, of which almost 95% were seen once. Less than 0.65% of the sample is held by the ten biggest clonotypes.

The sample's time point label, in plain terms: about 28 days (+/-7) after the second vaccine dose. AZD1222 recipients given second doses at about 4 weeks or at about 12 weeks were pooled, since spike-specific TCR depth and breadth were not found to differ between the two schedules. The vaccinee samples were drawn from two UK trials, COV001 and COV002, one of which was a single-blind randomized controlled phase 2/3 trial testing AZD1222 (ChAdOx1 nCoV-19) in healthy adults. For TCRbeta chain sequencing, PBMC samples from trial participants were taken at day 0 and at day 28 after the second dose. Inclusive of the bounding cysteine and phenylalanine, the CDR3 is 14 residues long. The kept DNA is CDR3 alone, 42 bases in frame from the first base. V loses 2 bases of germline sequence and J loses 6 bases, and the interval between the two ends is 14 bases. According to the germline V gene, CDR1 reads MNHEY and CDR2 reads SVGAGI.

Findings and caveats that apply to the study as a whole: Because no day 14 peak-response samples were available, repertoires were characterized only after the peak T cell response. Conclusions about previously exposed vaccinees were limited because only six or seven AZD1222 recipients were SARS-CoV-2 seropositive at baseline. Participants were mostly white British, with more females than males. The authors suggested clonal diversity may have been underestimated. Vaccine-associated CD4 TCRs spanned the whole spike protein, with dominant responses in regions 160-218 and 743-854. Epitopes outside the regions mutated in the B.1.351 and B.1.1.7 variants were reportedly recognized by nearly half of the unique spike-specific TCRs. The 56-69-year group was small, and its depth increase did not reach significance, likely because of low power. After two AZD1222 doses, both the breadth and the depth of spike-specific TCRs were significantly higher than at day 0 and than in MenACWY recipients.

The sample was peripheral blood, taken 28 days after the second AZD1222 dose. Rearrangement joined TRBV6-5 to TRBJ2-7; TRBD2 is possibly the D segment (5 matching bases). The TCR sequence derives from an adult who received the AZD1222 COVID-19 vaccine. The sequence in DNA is TGTGCCAGCAGTTACCCGGACGGGGAAGTCGAGCAGTACTTC. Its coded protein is CASSYPDGEVEQYF.